The 30 T cell receptor beta chains below all came from one sample that was sequenced in a study of regulatory T cells in long-lasting Graves disease. iRepertoire HTBI primers and Arm-PCR of CDR3 regions built TCR beta libraries. TCRdb redid the calling of the multiplex PCR reads with MiXCR, one entry per CDR3 protein. Of around 400,000 distinct CDR3 sequences listed, approximately 15% are singletons. Time point noted: newly diagnosed GD, antithyroid drugs for less than 3 months. The TCR library was made from RNA that had been extracted from PBMCs in TRIzol. This sample also appeared in a second study, on T cells in Graves' hyperthyroidism and ophthalmopathy.

Sequencing was performed on peripheral blood mononuclear cells (PBMCs), taken at new diagnosis, from a patient treated with antithyroid drugs. All receptors derive from a woman aged 35 to 49 with Graves disease.

This clonotype was seen repeatedly, ten times or more. The chain recombines TRBV5-5 with TRBJ1-2, with D possibly TRBD1 on 6 matching bases. Looked up from germline, CDR1 is SGHKS and CDR2 is YYEKEE (reference sequence). V was pared by 4 bases and J by 7 bases, with 20 bases between. The CDR3 spans 15 residues. In nucleotides, the CDR3 is TGTGCCAGCAGCCCCGATGGGGGACATTCCCGTGGCTACACCTTC. This sequence encodes CASSPDGGHSRGYTF.

The table lists this clonotype with many counts. J is TRBJ2-2 and V is TRBV2, with D unclear. The CDR3 loop spans 14 amino acids. CDR1 and CDR2 from the germline V gene are SNHLY and FYNNEI. Trimming took 1 base from V and 4 from J, leaving 7 bases between them. This chain's CDR3 is CASSEGPGTGELFF. DNA of the CDR3: TGTGCCAGCAGTGAAGGACCCGGCACCGGGGAGCTGTTTTTT.

This clonotype has more than one count but fewer than ten. At one end, the junction sequence differs from germline, possibly due to a read error. The chain carries TRBV15 and TRBJ2-1, with 7 bases lining up with TRBD1. CDR1 is LNHNV, CDR2 YYDKDF, per germline (reference sequence). This CDR3 is built from 14 residues. CDR3 bases: TGTGCCACCAGCACCGGGACAGCCTACAATGGGCAGTTCTTC. Protein: CATSTGTAYNGQFF.

The chain joins TRBV20-1 to TRBJ1-5; no reliable D call. The CDR3 extends over 14 amino acids. CDR1 is DFQATT and CDR2 is SNEGSKA in the germline V gene (reference sequence). The ends were cut back, 3 bases at V and 4 bases at J, with 13 bases in the middle. The CDR3: CSASRDIINQPQHF. For the CDR3, the DNA is TGCAGTGCTAGCCGCGACATAATTAATCAGCCCCAGCATTTT.

The chain uses TRBV15 and TRBJ2-2, with 9 bases lining up with TRBD1. Germline V gene data show CDR1 as LNHNV and CDR2 as YYDKDF (reference sequence). The V and J ends lost 2 bases and 4 bases, in that order; junction bases with no gene match: 11. The CDR3 sequence is 18 residues long. CDR3 residues: CATSRTELWTGATGELFF. The CDR3 DNA is TGTGCCACCAGCAGAACTGAATTATGGACAGGGGCCACCGGGGAGCTGTTTTTT. Using reference TRBV15 and TRBJ2-2 for the parts outside the CDR3, the full variable domain is DAMVIQNPRYQVTQFGKPVTLSCSQTLNHNVMYWYQQKSSQAPKLLFHYYDKDFNNEADTPDNFQSRRPNTSFCFLDIRSPGLGDTAMYLCATSRTELWTGATGELFFGEGSRLTVL.

This clonotype was seen many times. The rearrangement uses TRBV28 and TRBJ2-3; 7 bases are shared with TRBD2. Germline assignment: CDR1 MDHEN and CDR2 SYDVKM. The CDR3 extends over 17 amino acids. Germline trimming cut 1 base from V and 4 bases from J; bases unmatched to any gene: 11. The CDR3 coding sequence is TGTGCCAGCAGTTTATCTTTCCGGGGGGAGTTCGCAGATACGCAGTATTTT. As protein: CASSLSFRGEFADTQYF.

A word on this clonotype: Mismatch with germline at one junction end may stem from a read error. V is TRBV27 and J is TRBJ2-1, with 12 bases identical to TRBD2. This CDR3 is built from 15 residues. Germline V gene data show CDR1 as MNHEY and CDR2 as SMNVEV (reference sequence). CDR3 DNA: TGTGCCAGCAGTCTATCCCGACTAGCGGGAGCTGAGCAGTTCTTC. Amino acid sequence: CASSLSRLAGAEQFF.

V and J are TRBV3-1 and TRBJ1-4; D gene uncertain. Trimming left V 4 bases short and J 10 bases short, with 16 bases between. The CDR3 is made up of 14 amino acids. CDR1 is LGHDT, CDR2 YNNKEL, per germline (reference sequence). DNA for the CDR3: TGTGCCAGCAGCCTCAATCGCAACCATGGAAAACTGTTTTTT. Translated, it gives CASSLNRNHGKLFF.

The chain has TRBV29-1 and TRBJ2-1, with D unresolved. CDR1 SQVTM and CDR2 ANQGSEA come from the germline V gene. The V gene lost 3 bases and the J gene lost 0 bases, with 21 bases spanning the gap. The CDR3 length is 18 residues. The CDR3 protein is CSVELQVPDLLSYNEQFF. The CDR3 DNA sequence: TGCAGCGTTGAGTTACAAGTCCCCGACTTACTCTCCTACAATGAGCAGTTCTTC.

This clonotype turned up a few times. The CDR3 reads CASSLVVSITDTQYF. The CDR3 nucleotides are TGTGCCAGCAGCTTAGTCGTCTCCATCACAGATACGCAGTATTTT. V and J are TRBV7-2 and TRBJ2-3; D not resolved. Germline V CDR1 and CDR2: SGHTA, FQGNSA. V was shortened by 1 base and J by 2 bases, with 10 bases between the two germline ends. The CDR3 spans 15 residues.

The chain employs TRBV5-1 and TRBJ2-3; unclear D gene. Trimming pared 1 base from V and 2 bases from J, leaving 11 bases between. This CDR3 spans 15 amino acids. Germline CDR1 SGHRS, CDR2 YFSETQ. DNA for the CDR3: TGCGCCAGCAGCTTGCGCCCGAGCTACACAGATACGCAGTATTTT. This translates into CASSLRPSYTDTQYF.

The gene calls are TRBV30 and TRBJ2-1; D gene unclear. Germline assignment: CDR1 GTSNPN and CDR2 SVGIG (reference sequence). Trimming took 5 bases from V and 4 from J, leaving 12 bases between them. This CDR3 spans 13 amino acids. In nucleotides, the CDR3 is TGTGCCTGGTCCCCCGCAGGATACAATGAGCAGTTCTTC. Amino acids: CAWSPAGYNEQFF.

This clonotype was counted at least ten times. The chain's CDR3 is CASSPSSVSTDTQYF. The DNA for the CDR3 is TGTGCCAGCAGCCCCTCTAGCGTTAGCACAGATACGCAGTATTTT. The V gene is TRBV7-2, the J gene TRBJ2-3; possible D gene TRBD2, 6 bases. Germline CDR1 SGHTA, CDR2 FQGNSA. The CDR3 runs 15 residues. Trimming took 5 bases from V and 0 from J, leaving 12 bases between them.

This clonotype was counted at least ten times. The chain recombines TRBV28 with TRBJ1-4; TRBD1 agrees at 7 bases. The CDR3 sequence is 15 residues long. V shed 6 bases, J shed 4 bases, and the junction held 8 bases outside the gene matches. Looked up from germline, CDR1 is MDHEN and CDR2 is SYDVKM. The CDR3 nucleotides are TGTGCCAGCAGCCTAAGGGACAGCCATAATGAAAAACTGTTTTTT. Translation: CASSLRDSHNEKLFF.

The table lists this clonotype with a few counts. The rearrangement joins TRBV20-1 to TRBJ2-7, with 7 bases aligning to TRBD2. The V segment lost 6 bases and the J segment 2 bases; nucleotides outside the gene matches: 13. The germline gives CDR1 DFQATT, CDR2 SNEGSKA (reference sequence). The CDR3 is 15 amino acids. The CDR3 DNA follows: TGCAGTGCCCCCGAGTGGCGGGGGAGGGCCTACGAGCAGTACTTC. Translated: CSAPEWRGRAYEQYF.

Concerning this clonotype: This clone may be a read error of a much larger clone one base away. The chain carries TRBV11-3 and TRBJ2-2; D could derive from TRBD1 or TRBD2 (6 bases each). This CDR3 has 15 amino acids. The germline CDR1 and CDR2 sequences are SGHNT and YENEEA. As DNA, the CDR3 is TGTGCCAGCTCCAAGGGACATTACTTTCCCGGGGGGCTGTTTTTT. Protein: CASSKGHYFPGGLFF.

V and J are TRBV5-5 and TRBJ1-1; D might be TRBD1 (5 bases). Looked up from germline, CDR1 is SGHKS and CDR2 is YYEKEE (reference sequence). V dropped 1 base and J dropped 0 bases, with 13 bases sitting between them. The CDR3 runs to 16 residues. CDR3 in amino acids: CASSLRGQQLNTEAFF. CDR3 bases: TGTGCCAGCAGCTTGAGAGGACAACAACTGAACACTGAAGCTTTCTTT.

This clonotype was detected a few times. This chain links TRBV29-1 with TRBJ2-1, with a possible D match to TRBD1 (6 bases). The germline V gene has CDR1 SQVTM and CDR2 ANQGSEA. V lost 6 bases and J lost 1, with 13 bases in between. This CDR3 has 14 residues. CDR3 coding DNA: TGCAGCGTCCTCCGGGACATTTCCTACAATGAGCAGTTCTTC. Encoded protein: CSVLRDISYNEQFF.

The genes are TRBV29-1 and TRBJ2-3; 10 nucleotides line up with TRBD2. Germline loops: CDR1 SQVTM, CDR2 ANQGSEA. CDR3 length: 15 amino acids. Losses at the gene ends were 4 bases for V and 7 bases for J; bases not matched to a gene: 11. The CDR3 DNA sequence: TGCAGCGTTGTCACCCTAGCGGGAGAGCCTTATACGCAGTATTTT. It codes for CSVVTLAGEPYTQYF.

The chain uses TRBV29-1 and TRBJ2-2; 7 bases match TRBD2. There are 13 residues in the CDR3. Losses at the gene ends were 6 bases for V and 6 bases for J; bases not matched to a gene: 7. CDR1 and CDR2 from the germline V gene are SQVTM and ANQGSEA. The CDR3 DNA follows: TGCAGCGTCCTTAGCGGGTTTCCCGGGGAGCTGTTTTTT. Translation: CSVLSGFPGELFF.

This clonotype was seen repeatedly, ten times or more. The chain is built from TRBV3-1 and TRBJ2-5; 10 nucleotides line up with TRBD1. The trim removed 3 bases at V and 4 bases at J, leaving 5 bases unmatched. This CDR3 region has 15 residues. Germline V CDR1 and CDR2: LGHDT, YNNKEL (reference sequence). CDR3 in amino acids: CASSQRTGGVETQYF. For the CDR3, the DNA is TGTGCCAGCAGCCAGAGGACAGGGGGGGTAGAGACCCAGTACTTC.

The sample holds many counts of this clonotype. This chain uses TRBV19 with TRBJ1-1; the D is unclear. The V end was cut by 8 bases, the J end by 0 bases, with 7 bases between. There are 12 residues in the CDR3. Per the germline V gene, CDR1 is LNHDA and CDR2 is SQIVND (reference sequence). The CDR3 region has the DNA TGTGCCAGTCTCCGGATGAACACTGAAGCTTTCTTT. Residues: CASLRMNTEAFF.

This clonotype was seen more than once but under ten times. This may be a read error, as it is one base from a much larger clone. The chain uses TRBV7-2 and TRBJ1-2; D is ambiguous. Germline values: CDR1 SGHTA, CDR2 FQGNSA. This CDR3 is 14 amino acids long. V gave up 5 bases and J gave up 6 bases, with 16 bases separating them. The CDR3 bases are TGTGCCAGCAGCACAGCGCGGGAGGTTCATGGCTACACCTTC. It is translated as CASSTAREVHGYTF.

The chain links TRBV7-2 to TRBJ2-1, with 8 bases lining up with TRBD2. The CDR3 totals 16 residues. The V gene's germline CDR1 is SGHTA and CDR2 FQGNSA. Germline trimming cut 0 bases from V and 2 bases from J; bases unmatched to any gene: 3. For the CDR3, the DNA is TGTGCCAGCAGCTTAGCACGGGGGGGGCCCTACAATGAGCAGTTCTTC. It encodes CASSLARGGPYNEQFF.

Only a few counts were recorded for this clonotype. The chain joins TRBV20-1 to TRBJ2-1; 8 bases line up with TRBD2. V dropped 1 base and J dropped 6; count of bases not matched to a gene: 8. This CDR3 is built from 15 residues. Germline CDR1 is DFQATT and CDR2 is SNEGSKA (reference sequence). CDR3 protein: CSARGKAGDINEQFF. The CDR3, as DNA: TGCAGTGCTAGAGGAAAAGCGGGAGATATCAATGAGCAGTTCTTC.

This clonotype was counted at least ten times. The chain carries TRBV12-3 or TRBV12-4 and TRBJ2-1, with a possible D match to TRBD2 (5 bases). V was clipped by 1 base and J by 3 bases, with 10 bases between them. The CDR3 consists of 15 residues. DNA for the CDR3: TGTGCCAGCAGTTTAGTCGTCGGACTCTACAATGAGCAGTTCTTC. Amino acids: CASSLVVGLYNEQFF.

There are many counts of this clonotype. This sequence joins TRBV27 and TRBJ2-1; TRBD2 matches at 7 bases. The CDR3 covers 15 residues. V shed 0 bases and J 6 bases; nucleotides not matched to a gene: 5. Germline values: CDR1 MNHEY, CDR2 SMNVEV (reference sequence). CDR3 sequence reads: CASSLSPAGVNEQFF. CDR3 bases: TGTGCCAGCAGTTTATCGCCTGCGGGGGTCAATGAGCAGTTCTTC.

The sample holds a few counts of this clonotype. This chain links TRBV20-1 with TRBJ2-3, with D possibly being TRBD1 or TRBD2 (5 bases each). Trimming removed 1 base at V and 0 bases at J, with 11 bases between. The CDR3 contains 15 residues. CDR1 and CDR2 from the germline V gene are DFQATT and SNEGSKA (reference sequence). This CDR3 is CSARGGQGSTDTQYF. CDR3 coding DNA: TGCAGTGCTAGAGGAGGGCAGGGAAGCACAGATACGCAGTATTTT.

This clonotype was recorded a few times. It may be a read error: a sequence one base away is much more abundant. The rearrangement links TRBV28 to TRBJ2-1; D is tentatively TRBD1 or TRBD2 (9 bases each). Germline CDR1 reads MDHEN; CDR2 reads SYDVKM. This CDR3 spans 15 amino acids. CDR3: CASSAGGTGRNGQFF. For the CDR3, the DNA is TGTGCCAGCAGTGCGGGAGGGACAGGGCGGAATGGGCAGTTCTTC.

The chain carries TRBV7-9 and TRBJ2-1; 11 bases fit TRBD1. Germline assignment: CDR1 SEHNR and CDR2 FQNEAQ (reference sequence). Germline trimming cut 8 bases from V and 8 bases from J; bases unmatched to any gene: 11. The CDR3 sequence is 15 residues long. The CDR3 sequence is CASGRGTGGRDEQFF. CDR3 coding DNA: TGTGCCAGCGGCCGAGGGACAGGGGGACGGGATGAGCAGTTCTTC.